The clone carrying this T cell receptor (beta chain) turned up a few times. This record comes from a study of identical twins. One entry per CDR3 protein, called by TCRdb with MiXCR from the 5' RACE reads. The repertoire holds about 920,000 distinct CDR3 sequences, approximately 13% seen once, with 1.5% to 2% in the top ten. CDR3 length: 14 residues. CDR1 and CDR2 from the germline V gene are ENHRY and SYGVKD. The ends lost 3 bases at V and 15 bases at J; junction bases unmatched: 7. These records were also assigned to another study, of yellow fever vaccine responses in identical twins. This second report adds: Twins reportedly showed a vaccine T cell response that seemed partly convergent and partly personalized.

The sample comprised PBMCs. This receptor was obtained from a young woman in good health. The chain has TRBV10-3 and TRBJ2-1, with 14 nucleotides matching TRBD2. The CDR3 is CAISDPGLAGVPFF. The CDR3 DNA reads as TGTGCCATCAGTGACCCGGGACTAGCGGGAGTTCCGTTCTTC.